This TCR beta chain was profiled in a study of PD-1 blockade in classical Hodgkin lymphoma. Looking at the study overall: Patients received nivolumab 3 mg/kg intravenously every 2 weeks.

Every patient was affected by relapse after autologous stem cell transplantation, while exposure to brentuximab vedotin was not uniform. Regarding this clone: Its antigen is unidentified.

The data were produced by immunoSEQ multiplex PCR, yet TCRdb's version contains in-frame clones alone and is incomplete. The sample records tens of thousands of clones, 80% to 90% being singletons. General study findings and limits: The origin of the repertoire differences remains undefined, with disease activity or prior therapy as possible causes.

The sequencing here drew on peripheral blood mononuclear cells (PBMCs), taken before the second cycle of nivolumab. The receptor's source is a human donor with classical Hodgkin lymphoma.

The CDR3 DNA reads TGTGCCAGCAGAGAATCGACTAGCGGGGCCTACGAGCAGTACTTC. Protein product: CASRESTSGAYEQYF. The chain joins TRBV14 to TRBJ2-7; 11 bases match TRBD2. With V trimmed by 6 bases and J by 2 bases, 6 bases remained unmatched. Germline CDR1 SGHDN, CDR2 FVKESK. The CDR3 is made up of 15 amino acids.